This entry lists 4 T cell receptor beta chains sequenced from one sample in a study of blood T cells in healthy people across ages. Then a second PCR, running about 6 to 11 cycles, was carried out with a sample-barcoded 5' primer and a J-beta primer mix. TCRdb passed the 5' RACE reads through MiXCR, listing each CDR3 protein once. The repertoire includes about 630,000 distinct CDR3 sequences, 20% to 25% of them detected once, and roughly 3.6% sits in the top ten. The source material was blood. These receptors all stem from a man aged 65 to 79 in good health.

This clonotype was detected a few times. The chain recombines TRBV20-1 with TRBJ2-5, with a possible D match to TRBD1 (6 bases). CDR3 length equals 13 residues. V was cut by 1 base and J by 1 base, with 7 bases left in between. Germline-derived CDR1 and CDR2 are DFQATT and SNEGSKA (reference sequence). The CDR3 protein is CSARVGAQETQYF. CDR3 DNA sequence: TGCAGTGCTAGAGTGGGGGCCCAAGAGACCCAGTACTTC.

This sequence joins TRBV28 and TRBJ2-7; unclear D gene. Germline lookup yields CDR1 MDHEN and CDR2 SYDVKM. There are 14 residues in the CDR3. Trimming pared 5 bases from V and 5 bases from J, leaving 16 bases between. The CDR3 bases are TGTGCCAGCAGTACCCGGGCCCGGTGGGACGAGCAGTACTTC. Translating gives CASSTRARWDEQYF.

This clonotype came up a few times. For the CDR3, the DNA is TGTGCCAGCAACCGAGAGGGTATCCGGGCTGAAGCTTTCTTT. Protein product: CASNREGIRAEAFF. The chain has TRBV6-5 and TRBJ1-1; no firm D call. Germline V lookup: CDR1 MNHEY, CDR2 SVGAGI. V dropped 7 bases and J dropped 6 bases, with 18 bases sitting between them. This CDR3 region has 14 residues.

The chain carries TRBV28 and TRBJ2-7; the match to TRBD1 covers 9 bases. The germline CDR1 and CDR2 sequences are MDHEN and SYDVKM. J lost 0 bases, V lost 5 bases, and 8 bases had no gene match. The length of the CDR3 is 16 residues. The CDR3 DNA reads TGTGCCAGCAGTACACGACAGGGGGGGTACTCCTACGAGCAGTACTTC. Its translation is CASSTRQGGYSYEQYF.